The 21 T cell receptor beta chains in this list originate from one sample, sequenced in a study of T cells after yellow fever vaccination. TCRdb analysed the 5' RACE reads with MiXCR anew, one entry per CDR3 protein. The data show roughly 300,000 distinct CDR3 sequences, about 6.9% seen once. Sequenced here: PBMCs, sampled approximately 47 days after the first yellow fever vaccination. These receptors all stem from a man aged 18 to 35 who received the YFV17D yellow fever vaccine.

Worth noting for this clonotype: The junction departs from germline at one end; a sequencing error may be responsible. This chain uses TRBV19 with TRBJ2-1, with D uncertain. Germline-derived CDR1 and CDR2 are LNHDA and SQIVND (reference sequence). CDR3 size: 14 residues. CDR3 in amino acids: CDSSIPNAYNEQFF. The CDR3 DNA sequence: TGTGACAGTAGTATCCCGAACGCCTACAATGAGCAGTTCTTC.

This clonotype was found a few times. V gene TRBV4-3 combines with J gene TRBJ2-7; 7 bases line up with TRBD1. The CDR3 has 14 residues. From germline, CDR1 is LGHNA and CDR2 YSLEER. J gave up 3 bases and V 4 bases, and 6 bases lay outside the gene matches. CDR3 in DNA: TGCGCCAGCAGCCCAGTGGCAGGGGGCTACGAGCAGTACTTC. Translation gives CASSPVAGGYEQYF.

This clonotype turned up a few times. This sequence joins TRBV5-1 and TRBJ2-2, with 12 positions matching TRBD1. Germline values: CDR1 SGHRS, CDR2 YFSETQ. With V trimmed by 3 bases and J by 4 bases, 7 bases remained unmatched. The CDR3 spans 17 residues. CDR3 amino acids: CASSSGQGAVSTGELFF. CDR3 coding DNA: TGCGCCAGCAGCTCGGGACAGGGGGCTGTGAGCACCGGGGAGCTGTTTTTT.

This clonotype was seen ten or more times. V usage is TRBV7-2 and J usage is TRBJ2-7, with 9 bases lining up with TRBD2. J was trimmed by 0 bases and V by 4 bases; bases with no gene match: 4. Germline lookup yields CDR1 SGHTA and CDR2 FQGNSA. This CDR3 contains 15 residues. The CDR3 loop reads CASSSAGGPSYEQYF. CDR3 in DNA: TGTGCCAGCAGCTCCGCGGGGGGGCCCTCCTACGAGCAGTACTTC. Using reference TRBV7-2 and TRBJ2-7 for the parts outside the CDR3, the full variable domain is GAGVSQSPSNKVTEKGKDVELRCDPISGHTALYWYRQSLGQGLEFLIYFQGNSAPDKSGLPSDRFSAERTGGSVSTLTIQRTQQEDSAVYLCASSSAGGPSYEQYFGPGTRLTVT.

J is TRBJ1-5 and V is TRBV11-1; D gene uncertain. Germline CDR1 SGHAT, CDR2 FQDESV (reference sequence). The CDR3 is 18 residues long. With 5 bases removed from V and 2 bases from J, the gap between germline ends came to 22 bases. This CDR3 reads CASSPPALGWNGNQPQHF. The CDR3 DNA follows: TGTGCCAGCAGCCCTCCTGCGCTCGGATGGAATGGCAATCAGCCCCAGCATTTT.

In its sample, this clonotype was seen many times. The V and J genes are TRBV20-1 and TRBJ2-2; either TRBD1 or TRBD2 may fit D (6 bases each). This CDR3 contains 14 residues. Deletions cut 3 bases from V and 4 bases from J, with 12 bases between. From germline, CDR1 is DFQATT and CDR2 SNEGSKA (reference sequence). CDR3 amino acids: CSASTGGPTGELFF. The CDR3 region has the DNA TGCAGTGCTAGTACCGGGGGCCCCACCGGGGAGCTGTTTTTT.

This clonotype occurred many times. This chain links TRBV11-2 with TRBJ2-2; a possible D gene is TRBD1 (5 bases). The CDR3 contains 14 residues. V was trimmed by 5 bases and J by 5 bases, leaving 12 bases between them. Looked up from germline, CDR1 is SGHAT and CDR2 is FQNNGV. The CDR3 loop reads CASSRQLGTGELFF. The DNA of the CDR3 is TGTGCCAGCAGCCGACAGCTGGGGACCGGGGAGCTGTTTTTT.

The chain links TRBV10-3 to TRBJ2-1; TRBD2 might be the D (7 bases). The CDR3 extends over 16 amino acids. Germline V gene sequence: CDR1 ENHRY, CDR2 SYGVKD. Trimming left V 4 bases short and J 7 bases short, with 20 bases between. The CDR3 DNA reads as TGTGCCATCAGTGTTCTTGGCGGGGGCCTCGGGAATGAGCAGTTCTTC. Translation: CAISVLGGGLGNEQFF.

The CDR3 DNA follows: TGTGCCAGCAGCCCAACCCGACAGGGAACTGAGACCCAGTACTTC. It codes for CASSPTRQGTETQYF. The V gene is TRBV7-8, the J gene TRBJ2-5; 7 bases map to TRBD1. The J segment lost 5 bases and the V segment lost 5 bases, leaving 11 bases of the junction unmatched. The germline gives CDR1 SGHVS, CDR2 FQNEAQ. The CDR3 is 15 residues long.

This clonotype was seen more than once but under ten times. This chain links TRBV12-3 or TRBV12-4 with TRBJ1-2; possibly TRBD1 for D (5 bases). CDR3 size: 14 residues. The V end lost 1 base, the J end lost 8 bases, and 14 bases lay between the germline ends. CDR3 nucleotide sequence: TGTGCCAGCAGTTTAGGGCCCCCTTGGGGGGGCTACACCTTC. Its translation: CASSLGPPWGGYTF.

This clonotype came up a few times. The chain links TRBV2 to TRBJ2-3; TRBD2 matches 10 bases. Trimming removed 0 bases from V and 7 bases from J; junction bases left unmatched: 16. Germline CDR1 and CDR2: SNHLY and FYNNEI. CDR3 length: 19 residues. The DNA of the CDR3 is TGTGCCAGCAGTGAAGCGGAGTACGGGACTAGCGCCTCCCCATATACGCAGTATTTT. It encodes CASSEAEYGTSASPYTQYF.

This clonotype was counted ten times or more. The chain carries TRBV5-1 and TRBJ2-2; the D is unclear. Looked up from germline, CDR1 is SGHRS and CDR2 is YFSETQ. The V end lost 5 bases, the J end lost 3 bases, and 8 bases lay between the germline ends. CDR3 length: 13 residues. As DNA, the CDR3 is TGCGCCAGCAGTTCGTTGGACACCGGGGAGCTGTTTTTT. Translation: CASSSLDTGELFF. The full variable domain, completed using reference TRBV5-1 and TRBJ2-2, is KAGVTQTPRYLIKTRGQQVTLSCSPISGHRSVSWYQQTPGQGLQFLFEYFSETQRNKGNFPGRFSGRQFSNSRSEMNVSTLELGDSALYLCASSSLDTGELFFGEGSRLTVL.

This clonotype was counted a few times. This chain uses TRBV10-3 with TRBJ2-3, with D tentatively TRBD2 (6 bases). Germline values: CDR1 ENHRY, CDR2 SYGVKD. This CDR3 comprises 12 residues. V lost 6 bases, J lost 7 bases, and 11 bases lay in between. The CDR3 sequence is CAIRSRENTQYF. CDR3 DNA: TGTGCCATCAGGTCGCGGGAAAATACGCAGTATTTT.

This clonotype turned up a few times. The CDR3 bases are TGCGCCAGCAGTCAATTGGCCCTCGGACAGTGCAGCTCCTACAATGAGCAGTTCTTC. Translation gives CASSQLALGQCSSYNEQFF. This chain connects TRBV23-1 to TRBJ2-1, with a weak D call TRBD1 (6 bases). TRBV23-1 is identified as an open reading frame with a role that is uncertain. This CDR3 contains 19 residues. V was cut by 1 base and J by 0 bases, with 19 bases left in between.

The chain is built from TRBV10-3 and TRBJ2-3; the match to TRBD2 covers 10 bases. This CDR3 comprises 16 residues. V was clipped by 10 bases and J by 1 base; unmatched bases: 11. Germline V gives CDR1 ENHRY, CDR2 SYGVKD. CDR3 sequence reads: CATAFSGTSGTDTQYF. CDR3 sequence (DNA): TGTGCCACGGCCTTTTCCGGGACTAGCGGCACAGATACGCAGTATTTT.

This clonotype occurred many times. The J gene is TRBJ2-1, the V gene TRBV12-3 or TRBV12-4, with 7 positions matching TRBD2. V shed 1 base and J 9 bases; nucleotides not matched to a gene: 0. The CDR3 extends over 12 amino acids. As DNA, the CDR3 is TGTGCCAGCAGTTTAGGCGGGAGTGAGCAGTTCTTC. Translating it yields CASSLGGSEQFF.

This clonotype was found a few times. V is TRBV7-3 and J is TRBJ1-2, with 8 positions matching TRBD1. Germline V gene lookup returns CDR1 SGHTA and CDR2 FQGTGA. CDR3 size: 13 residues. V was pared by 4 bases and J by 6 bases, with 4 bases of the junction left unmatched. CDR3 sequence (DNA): TGTGCCAGCAGCTGGACAGGGCAAGATGGCTACACCTTC. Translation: CASSWTGQDGYTF.

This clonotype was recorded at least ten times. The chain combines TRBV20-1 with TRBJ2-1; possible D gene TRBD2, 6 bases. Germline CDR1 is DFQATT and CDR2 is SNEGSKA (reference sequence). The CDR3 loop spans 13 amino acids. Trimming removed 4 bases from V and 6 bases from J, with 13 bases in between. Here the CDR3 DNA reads TGCAGTGCTACGGGACTCATTCTCAATGAGCAGTTCTTC. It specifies CSATGLILNEQFF.

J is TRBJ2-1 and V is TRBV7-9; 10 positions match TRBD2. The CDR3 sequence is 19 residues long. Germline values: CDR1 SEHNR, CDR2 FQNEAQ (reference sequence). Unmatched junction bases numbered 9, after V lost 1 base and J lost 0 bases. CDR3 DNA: TGTGCCAGCAGCTTAGGGATAGCGGGGGGCCGGAGCTCCTACAATGAGCAGTTCTTC. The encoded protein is CASSLGIAGGRSSYNEQFF.

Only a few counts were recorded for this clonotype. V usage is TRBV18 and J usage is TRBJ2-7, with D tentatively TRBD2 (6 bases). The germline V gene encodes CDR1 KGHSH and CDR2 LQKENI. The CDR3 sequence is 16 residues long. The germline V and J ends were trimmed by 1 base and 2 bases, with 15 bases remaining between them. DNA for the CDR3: TGTGCCAGCTCACCACTGGGACGGGGGTTAGCCTACGAGCAGTACTTC. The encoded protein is CASSPLGRGLAYEQYF.

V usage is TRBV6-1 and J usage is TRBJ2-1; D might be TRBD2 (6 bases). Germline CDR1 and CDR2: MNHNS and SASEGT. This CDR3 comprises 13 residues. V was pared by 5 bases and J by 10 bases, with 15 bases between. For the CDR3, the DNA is TGTGCCAGCAGTCCGACTAGGTTGGGGGAGCAGTTCTTC. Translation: CASSPTRLGEQFF.